The clone carrying this TCR beta chain was observed a few times. This sample stems from a study of T cell responses to AZD1222 COVID-19 vaccine. Data came from immunoSEQ multiplex PCR; TCRdb stores just in-frame clones and leaves some out. The sample yields 150,000 to 200,000 clones, roughly 94% seen once. Germline V gene data show CDR1 as SGHVS and CDR2 as FQNEAQ. The CDR3 runs to 11 residues. Losses at the gene ends were 8 bases for V and 5 bases for J; bases not matched to a gene: 3. The sequence came from an adult in good health. Material: peripheral blood, obtained on day 0 of AZD1222 vaccination. The chain is built from TRBV7-8 and TRBJ2-7; 7 positions agree with TRBD2. The CDR3 DNA reads TGTGCCAGCGGGAGGGACCACGAGCAGTACTTC. Encoded protein: CASGRDHEQYF.